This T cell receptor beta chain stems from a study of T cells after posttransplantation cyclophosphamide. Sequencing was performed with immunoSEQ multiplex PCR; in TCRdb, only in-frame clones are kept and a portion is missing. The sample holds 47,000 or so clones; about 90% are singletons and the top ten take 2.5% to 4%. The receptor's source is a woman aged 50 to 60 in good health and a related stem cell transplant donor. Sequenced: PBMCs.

The CDR3 reads CATGGNTDTQYF. As DNA, the CDR3 is TGTGCTACGGGAGGTAACACAGATACGCAGTATTTT. The rearrangement links TRBV6-6 to TRBJ2-3; 7 bases are shared with TRBD2. The germline gives CDR1 MNHNY, CDR2 SVGAGI (reference sequence). The CDR3 runs 12 residues.